This is a list of T cell receptor beta chains from one sample in a study of patients and donors after allogeneic stem cell transplantation. TCRdb called the RT-PCR reads again in MiXCR, with one record for every CDR3 protein. This repertoire shows under 30,000 distinct CDR3 sequences, roughly 43% found once; its top ten account for 60% to 85%. Sequencing input: blood, either unsorted or a sorted T cell fraction (not recorded which). These receptors came from a human donor who was either an allogeneic HSCT recipient or a stem cell or donor lymphocyte infusion donor (not recorded which). It is not recorded whose cells these are; they may come from a transplant donor. Both conserved end residues are part of each CDR3. The D gene is left open where the match is weak. Clone size appears in some rows only: once, few, many, or a class for an expanded clone.

CDR3,DNA,J,size,V,D
CASSLTVQNEQYF,TGCGCCAGCAGCTTGACAGTTCAAAACGAGCAGTACTTC,TRBJ2-7,NA,TRBV5-1,NA
CASSQDRLVMNSPLHF,TGCGCCAGCAGCCAAGATCGGCTCGTTATGAATTCACCCCTCCACTTT,TRBJ1-6,NA,TRBV4-1,NA
CASSFQTGVSRSTEAFF,TGTGCCAGCAGCTTTCAGACAGGGGTGAGTCGAAGCACTGAAGCTTTCTTT,TRBJ1-1,many,TRBV7-2,TRBD1
CASSTSGPGDTQYF,TGCGCCAGCAGCACTAGCGGGCCAGGGGATACGCAGTATTTT,TRBJ2-3,few,TRBV5-1,TRBD2
CASRKGPLWPKNIQYF,TGTGCCAGCAGAAAAGGTCCCCTCTGGCCCAAAAACATTCAGTACTTC,TRBJ2-4,NA,TRBV5-6,NA
CASSRQGPSYEQYF,TGTGCCAGCAGCCGACAGGGGCCCTCCTACGAGCAGTACTTC,TRBJ2-7,NA,TRBV3-1,TRBD1
CASSEGGSNEQFF,TGCGCCAGCAGTGAAGGAGGATCCAATGAGCAGTTCTTC,TRBJ2-1,NA,TRBV10-1,NA
CASSEIAGLTQYF,TGTGCCAGCAGTGAAATAGCGGGGCTTACGCAGTATTTT,TRBJ2-3,once,TRBV6-4,TRBD2
CASSFFGSWYEAFF,TGTGCCAGCAGTTTTTTCGGATCGTGGTATGAAGCTTTCTTT,TRBJ1-1,few,TRBV12-3/TRBV12-4,NA
CASSQGYGNMNTEAFF,TGTGCCAGCAGCCAAGGTTATGGGAACATGAACACTGAAGCTTTCTTT,TRBJ1-1,few,TRBV3-1,NA
CASRTGVDYGYTF,TGTGCCAGTAGGACAGGGGTGGACTATGGCTACACCTTC,TRBJ1-2,few,TRBV19,TRBD1
CASSLDWGGTGELFF,TGCGCCAGCAGCTTGGATTGGGGAGGGACCGGGGAGCTGTTTTTT,TRBJ2-2,few,TRBV5-1,TRBD2
CASSQGGKGDTEAFF,TGCGCCAGCAGCCAAGGGGGTAAGGGCGACACTGAAGCTTTCTTT,TRBJ1-1,few,TRBV4-1,NA
CASSPGHLSGVANYGYTF,TGCGCCAGCAGCCCGGGACACCTCTCGGGTGTAGCTAACTATGGCTACACCTTC,TRBJ1-2,NA,TRBV5-1,NA
CASSLASQAPKNIQYF,TGTGCCAGCAGTTTAGCATCACAGGCGCCCAAAAACATTCAGTACTTC,TRBJ2-4,NA,TRBV27,NA
CASSLTSGRSSYNEQFF,TGTGCCAGCAGCCTGACTAGCGGGAGGAGCTCCTACAATGAGCAGTTCTTC,TRBJ2-1,NA,TRBV7-9,TRBD2
CASSHRTGKGEQYF,TGTGCCAGCAGTCACCGGACAGGGAAGGGCGAGCAGTACTTC,TRBJ2-7,few,TRBV3-1,TRBD1
CSVDAGTSGDSDTQYF,TGCAGCGTTGACGCGGGGACTAGCGGGGATTCAGATACGCAGTATTTT,TRBJ2-3,NA,TRBV29-1,TRBD2
CASWTPGDDPEFF,TGTGCCAGCTGGACTCCAGGGGATGACCCTGAGTTCTTC,TRBJ2-1,NA,TRBV9,NA
CASRPGPSYEQYF,TGCGCCAGCCGACCGGGACCTTCCTACGAGCAGTACTTC,TRBJ2-7,once,TRBV5-1,NA
CASSLLGNTEAFF,TGCGCCAGCAGCTTGTTGGGGAACACTGAAGCTTTCTTT,TRBJ1-1,NA,TRBV5-1,NA
CSARENSGANVLTF,TGCAGTGCTCGGGAAAACTCTGGGGCCAACGTCCTGACTTTC,TRBJ2-6,NA,TRBV20-1,NA
CASSYSGFLSYNEQFF,TGTGCCAGCAGTTACTCGGGGTTCCTCTCCTACAATGAGCAGTTCTTC,TRBJ2-1,NA,TRBV6-5,NA
CASSLFPSGVYQETQYF,TGTGCCAGCAGCTTGTTCCCTAGCGGTGTGTACCAAGAGACCCAGTACTTC,TRBJ2-5,few,TRBV5-5,TRBD2
CASSVEGRYGYTF,TGTGCCAGCAGTGTGGAGGGCCGGTATGGCTACACCTTC,TRBJ1-2,NA,TRBV2,NA
CASSEKGTAINEQFF,TGTGCCAGCAGTGAAAAGGGGACAGCCATCAATGAGCAGTTCTTC,TRBJ2-1,NA,TRBV6-1,TRBD1
CASSSPNSPLHF,TGTGCCAGCAGCTCCCCTAATTCACCCCTCCACTTT,TRBJ1-6,few,TRBV11-2,NA
CASSLALAGASSYNEQFF,TGTGCCAGCAGTCTAGCGCTAGCGGGGGCGAGCTCCTACAATGAGCAGTTCTTC,TRBJ2-1,NA,TRBV13,TRBD2
CASSLNRGPSYEQYF,TGTGCCAGCAGCTTGAACAGGGGGCCTTCCTACGAGCAGTACTTC,TRBJ2-7,NA,TRBV5-5,TRBD1
CASSLVGGGSPLHF,TGTGCCAGCAGCTTGGTAGGGGGCGGTTCACCCCTCCACTTT,TRBJ1-6,few,TRBV7-6,TRBD1
CASSAREGTKNIQYF,TGCGCCAGCAGCGCCCGGGAGGGTACCAAAAACATTCAGTACTTC,TRBJ2-4,NA,TRBV5-1,TRBD2
CSVQSSDPYNEQFF,TGCAGTGTTCAATCTAGCGACCCCTACAATGAGCAGTTCTTC,TRBJ2-1,NA,TRBV20-1,NA